These 30 T cell receptor beta chains were all obtained from the same sample, sequenced in a study of response to subunit inactivated influenza vaccine. Each CDR3 protein gets one entry after TCRdb re-called the RT-PCR reads with MiXCR. The data show under 550,000 distinct CDR3 sequences, 7.5% to 8.5% seen once. The sample consisted of PBMCs from blood, taken around 25 months after vaccination. The receptors come from a man aged 50 to 69 who received an inactivated influenza vaccine.

This clonotype was observed at least ten times. The chain has TRBV7-3 and TRBJ1-1; no reliable D call. The V gene lost 3 bases and the J gene lost 3 bases, with 8 bases spanning the gap. In germline, CDR1 is SGHTA, CDR2 FQGTGA. This CDR3 spans 13 amino acids. This CDR3 reads CASSLSRDTEAFF. CDR3 coding DNA: TGTGCCAGCAGCTTGTCTAGGGACACTGAAGCTTTCTTT.

The chain recombines TRBV2 with TRBJ2-5, with 13 nucleotides matching TRBD2. The CDR3 covers 15 residues. Looked up from germline, CDR1 is SNHLY and CDR2 is FYNNEI. J was trimmed by 4 bases and V by 7 bases; bases with no gene match: 6. CDR3 DNA sequence: TGTGCCAGCAATGGACTAGCGGGAGAAACAGAGACCCAGTACTTC. Its translation is CASNGLAGETETQYF.

The V call is TRBV5-5, the J call TRBJ2-5, with D possibly being TRBD2 (5 bases). The CDR3 is made up of 15 amino acids. V lost 2 bases, J lost 2 bases, and 13 bases lay in between. CDR1 is SGHKS and CDR2 is YYEKEE in the germline V gene (reference sequence). The CDR3 nucleotides are TGTGCCAGCAGCTTTTCAGCGGACTTGCAAGAGACCCAGTACTTC. Translating it yields CASSFSADLQETQYF.

The rearrangement uses TRBV27 and TRBJ2-2, with D tentatively TRBD1 (5 bases). V was pared by 4 bases and J by 2 bases, with 8 bases between. Germline V CDR1 and CDR2: MNHEY, SMNVEV (reference sequence). The CDR3 is made up of 14 amino acids. For the CDR3, the DNA is TGTGCCAGCAGTTACGACAGAAACACCGGGGAGCTGTTTTTT. Translation gives CASSYDRNTGELFF.

This clonotype was seen repeatedly, ten times or more. V is TRBV7-3 and J is TRBJ2-5, with D unclear. The CDR3 sequence is 12 residues long. Trimming shortened V by 4 bases and J by 7 bases, and 10 bases separated the two germline ends. Germline lookup yields CDR1 SGHTA and CDR2 FQGTGA. CDR3 sequence (DNA): TGTGCCAGCAGCTCCAGCTCGGGGACCCAGTACTTC. Translating it yields CASSSSSGTQYF.

V usage is TRBV10-3 and J usage is TRBJ2-5; D uncertain. The CDR3 is 11 amino acids. The V and J ends lost 3 bases and 5 bases respectively, with 4 bases between them. Germline V CDR1 and CDR2: ENHRY, SYGVKD. The CDR3 region has the DNA TGTGCCATCAGTGACGGGGAGACCCAGTACTTC. It translates to CAISDGETQYF.

This clonotype was observed a few times. The chain links TRBV15 to TRBJ2-7; 7 bases line up with TRBD1. The V gene's germline CDR1 is LNHNV and CDR2 YYDKDF (reference sequence). The CDR3 has 14 amino acids. Unmatched junction bases numbered 9, after V lost 4 bases and J lost 6 bases. The CDR3 reads CATSKRQGSGEQYF. The DNA for the CDR3 is TGTGCCACCAGCAAACGACAGGGTTCGGGCGAGCAGTACTTC.

The chain links TRBV7-8 to TRBJ1-5, with D perhaps TRBD1 (6 bases). Germline assignment: CDR1 SGHVS and CDR2 FQNEAQ. V was pared by 5 bases and J by 0 bases, with 26 bases between. CDR3 length equals 20 residues. Written as DNA, the CDR3 is TGTGCCAGCAGCCCCGCGATTTTGGCCACAGGGAGTTATAGCAATCAGCCCCAGCATTTT. Translation gives CASSPAILATGSYSNQPQHF.

In this sample, this clonotype turned up a few times. J is TRBJ2-1 and V is TRBV9, with 8 nucleotides matching TRBD2. Trimming cost V 4 bases and J 2 bases; bases outside gene matches: 5. The CDR3 is 15 amino acids. CDR1 is SGDLS and CDR2 is YYNGEE in the germline V gene. For the CDR3, the DNA is TGTGCCAGCAGCTCGGGACTAGGGGCCTACAATGAGCAGTTCTTC. It translates to CASSSGLGAYNEQFF.

About this clonotype: A much larger clone sits a single nucleotide away, making a read error possible. The chain joins TRBV20-1 to TRBJ1-2; a possible D gene is TRBD1 (5 bases). The V gene's germline CDR1 is DFQATT and CDR2 SNEGSKA (reference sequence). The length of the CDR3 is 10 residues. This chain's CDR3 is CRPRDYGFTF. CDR3 sequence (DNA): TGCAGACCTCGGGACTATGGCTTCACCTTC.

This clonotype has more than one count but fewer than ten. J is TRBJ2-3 and V is TRBV20-1; perhaps TRBD2 as D (5 bases). Trimming took 6 bases from V and 2 from J, leaving 15 bases between them. The CDR3 consists of 14 residues. Per germline, CDR1 DFQATT and CDR2 SNEGSKA (reference sequence). This CDR3 is CSASYDGNTDTQYF. In DNA, the CDR3 is TGCAGTGCCTCCTACGACGGGAACACAGATACGCAGTATTTT.

This clonotype came up many times. The chain recombines TRBV28 with TRBJ2-1; D is ambiguous. Germline V gene data show CDR1 as MDHEN and CDR2 as SYDVKM. The CDR3 is 14 residues long. Trimming cost V 6 bases and J 0 bases, with 9 bases left between them. This CDR3 reads CASRSVGSYNEQFF. The CDR3 region has the DNA TGTGCCAGCAGATCAGTTGGCTCCTACAATGAGCAGTTCTTC.

This clonotype was recorded many times. J is TRBJ2-7 and V is TRBV25-1; no firm D call. Germline V CDR1 and CDR2: MGHDK, SYGVNS. The V gene lost 6 bases and the J gene lost 5 bases, with 20 bases spanning the gap. The CDR3 runs 15 residues. The CDR3 region is CASSPEGNSLHEQYF. For the CDR3, the DNA is TGTGCCAGCAGCCCAGAAGGTAACTCATTACACGAGCAGTACTTC.

This clonotype was seen ten or more times. This rearrangement joins TRBV3-1 to TRBJ2-5, with 10 bases fitting TRBD2. V dropped 7 bases and J dropped 5; count of bases not matched to a gene: 7. The germline V gene has CDR1 LGHDT and CDR2 YNNKEL (reference sequence). The CDR3 is 14 amino acids. The CDR3 region is CASTLAGASETQYF. The CDR3 DNA reads TGTGCCAGCACTCTAGCGGGAGCGAGCGAGACCCAGTACTTC.

V and J are TRBV11-3 and TRBJ2-1; D ambiguous. CDR3 length equals 14 residues. Germline-derived CDR1 and CDR2 are SGHNT and YENEEA. V lost 0 bases to trimming and J lost 10 bases, with 13 bases between them. This CDR3 is CASSLDPTEREQFF. The CDR3 region has the DNA TGTGCCAGCAGCTTAGATCCCACAGAACGCGAGCAGTTCTTC.

This rearrangement joins TRBV6-5 to TRBJ2-7; D is uncertain. Between the trimmed V and J ends, which lost 4 bases and 0 bases, there was a span of 13 bases. The germline CDR1 and CDR2 sequences are MNHEY and SVGAGI. The CDR3 is made up of 15 amino acids. CDR3 region: CASSFTHSGSYEQYF. CDR3 nucleotides: TGTGCCAGCAGTTTTACACATTCAGGCTCCTACGAGCAGTACTTC.

The rearrangement links TRBV6-1 to TRBJ2-1, with TRBD2 matching over 7 bases. The CDR3 is 14 residues long. The junction had 10 bases not matched to a gene; V was cut back by 6 bases and J by 8 bases. From germline, CDR1 is MNHNS and CDR2 SASEGT. CDR3 DNA sequence: TGTGCCAGCAGCGATGGACTAGTCTTGGATGAGCAGTTCTTC. This sequence encodes CASSDGLVLDEQFF.

The chain links TRBV4-2 to TRBJ2-7, with D perhaps TRBD1 (6 bases). There are 16 residues in the CDR3. Germline V gene lookup returns CDR1 LGHNA and CDR2 YNFKEQ. Trimming removed 2 bases at V and 0 bases at J, with 14 bases between. The CDR3 nucleotides read TGTGCCAGCAGCCAATCCGAGACAGGAGTCTCCTACGAGCAGTACTTC. It encodes CASSQSETGVSYEQYF.

This clonotype was counted a few times. The rearrangement uses TRBV6-1 and TRBJ1-4, with D perhaps matching TRBD1 (5 bases). Trimming took 4 bases from V and 4 from J, leaving 13 bases between them. There are 15 residues in the CDR3. Germline CDR1 MNHNS, CDR2 SASEGT. The CDR3 loop reads CASSAPGTLNEKLFF. CDR3 sequence (DNA): TGTGCCAGCAGTGCCCCCGGGACCCTTAATGAAAAACTGTTTTTT.

The chain couples TRBV28 to TRBJ2-7; 11 nucleotides match TRBD1. This CDR3 has 15 residues. CDR1 MDHEN and CDR2 SYDVKM come from the germline V gene. J was trimmed by 7 bases and V by 6 bases; bases with no gene match: 11. The CDR3 here is CASSPLDRGRREQYF. CDR3 DNA sequence: TGTGCCAGCAGCCCGTTGGACAGGGGGCGCCGGGAGCAGTACTTC.

This clonotype was seen a few times. This chain links TRBV2 with TRBJ2-1; D gene uncertain. V lost 5 bases and J 1 base, leaving 6 bases between the germline ends. Germline V lookup: CDR1 SNHLY, CDR2 FYNNEI. The CDR3 spans 13 residues. In DNA form, the CDR3 reads TGTGCCAGCAGTATGGCGTCCTACAATGAGCAGTTCTTC. Amino acid sequence: CASSMASYNEQFF.

The genes are TRBV20-1 and TRBJ2-4; a weak D match, TRBD1 (5 bases). The CDR3 totals 15 residues. V lost 3 bases, J lost 0 bases, and 12 bases lay in between. Germline V CDR1 and CDR2: DFQATT, SNEGSKA (reference sequence). CDR3 region: CSARGRVGAKNIQYF. CDR3 DNA: TGCAGTGCTAGGGGCAGGGTGGGAGCCAAAAACATTCAGTACTTC.

This clonotype was detected many times. V usage is TRBV29-1 and J usage is TRBJ2-7; 8 nucleotides line up with TRBD1. Germline lookup yields CDR1 SQVTM and CDR2 ANQGSEA. J lost 6 bases, V lost 6 bases, and 10 bases had no gene match. The CDR3 has 13 amino acids. The CDR3 nucleotides read TGCAGCGTGGCCGGACAGGGTGAGAGCGAGCAGTACTTC. This codes for CSVAGQGESEQYF.

This clonotype was observed a handful of times. The chain combines TRBV6-4 with TRBJ2-2; D call uncertain. V shed 0 bases and J shed 13 bases, with 12 bases lying between them. The germline V gene has CDR1 MRHNA and CDR2 SNTAGT. This CDR3 contains 13 residues. CDR3 amino acids: CASSDSAAGVLFF. The CDR3 DNA sequence: TGTGCCAGCAGTGACTCGGCAGCCGGAGTGCTGTTTTTT.

The table lists this clonotype with a few counts. The rearrangement links TRBV5-4 to TRBJ2-3; 11 bases line up with TRBD2. V lost 1 base and J lost 5; bases outside the gene matches: 6. The germline CDR1 and CDR2 sequences are SGHNT and YYREEE (reference sequence). This CDR3 has 16 amino acids. The CDR3 protein is CASSLIAGGRIDTQYF. CDR3 sequence (DNA): TGTGCCAGCAGCTTGATAGCGGGAGGGCGGATAGATACGCAGTATTTT.

This clonotype was seen a handful of times. The chain carries TRBV6-5 and TRBJ2-3; tentative D call: TRBD2 (6 bases). The V gene lost 2 bases and the J gene lost 4 bases, with 10 bases spanning the gap. CDR3 length: 14 amino acids. Germline V gene data show CDR1 as MNHEY and CDR2 as SVGAGI. CDR3 nucleotide sequence: TGTGCCAGCAGTTACAGGGCGGGATCAGATACGCAGTATTTT. As protein: CASSYRAGSDTQYF.

This clonotype was seen a few times. V gene TRBV7-2 combines with J gene TRBJ2-3; D ambiguous. Looked up from germline, CDR1 is SGHTA and CDR2 is FQGNSA. CDR3 length equals 14 residues. V was trimmed by 4 bases and J by 7 bases, leaving 15 bases between them. The CDR3 DNA follows: TGTGCCAGCAGCTCCCGCCGTGGAGCCTATACGCAGTATTTT. Translating gives CASSSRRGAYTQYF.

This clonotype was counted at least ten times. DNA of the CDR3: TGTGCCACCAGTGCCACCGGGGGAGGGAGCTCCTACAATGAGCAGTTCTTC. Encoded protein: CATSATGGGSSYNEQFF. V and J are TRBV24-1 and TRBJ2-1, with 7 positions matching TRBD2. Germline V CDR1 and CDR2: KGHDR, SFDVKD. The V segment lost 5 bases and the J segment 0 bases; nucleotides outside the gene matches: 9. The CDR3 runs to 17 residues.

This clonotype was observed many times. The CDR3, as DNA: TGTGCCAGCAGTTCTAATGGCACCATATATTTT. Amino acids: CASSSNGTIYF. This chain connects TRBV12-3 or TRBV12-4 to TRBJ1-3; no clear D. This CDR3 comprises 11 residues. Deletions cut 4 bases from V and 9 bases from J, with 7 bases between.

The CDR3 loop reads CASSTGTAKNIQYF. The CDR3 DNA sequence: TGTGCCAGCAGCACCGGGACAGCCAAAAACATTCAGTACTTC. This chain uses TRBV7-2 with TRBJ2-4; the D call may be TRBD1 or TRBD2 (5 bases each). Germline lookup yields CDR1 SGHTA and CDR2 FQGNSA. CDR3 size: 14 residues. The ends were cut back, 5 bases at V and 0 bases at J, with 8 bases in the middle.